This T cell receptor (beta chain) was recovered during a study of human T cells and chemical hapten exposure. Study-level information: After 6 days, upper back 0.01% DPC patch tests were scored.

V shed 5 bases and J shed 0 bases, with 14 bases lying between them. This CDR3 contains 16 residues. From germline, CDR1 is MNHEY and CDR2 SMNVEV (reference sequence). In the source study's methods: Counts of TCRs in each sample centred on a median of about 96,000 and extended from around 24,000 to 710,000. In TCRdb, the RACE reads were re-called with MiXCR into one record per CDR3 protein. TCRdb, not the original authors, processed these V and J calls. The sample holds some 96,000 distinct CDR3 sequences, 25% to 35% seen once. Time point indicated: patch test 3, about 24 weeks after DPC sensitization. Regarding treatment: therapeutic diphenylcyclopropenone sensitization with weekly scalp DPC.

The specimen comprised whole blood, sampled in connection with sensitization to the hapten diphenylcyclopropenone (DPC). The genes are TRBV27 and TRBJ1-5, with D unresolved. The source of this sequence is a man between 35 and 55 years old with alopecia areata. Some clones in this sample may be carry-over from other donors' samples. The DNA for the CDR3 is TGTGCCAGCAGTCAAGCACCAGATTATAGCAATCAGCCCCAGCATTTT. Residues: CASSQAPDYSNQPQHF.